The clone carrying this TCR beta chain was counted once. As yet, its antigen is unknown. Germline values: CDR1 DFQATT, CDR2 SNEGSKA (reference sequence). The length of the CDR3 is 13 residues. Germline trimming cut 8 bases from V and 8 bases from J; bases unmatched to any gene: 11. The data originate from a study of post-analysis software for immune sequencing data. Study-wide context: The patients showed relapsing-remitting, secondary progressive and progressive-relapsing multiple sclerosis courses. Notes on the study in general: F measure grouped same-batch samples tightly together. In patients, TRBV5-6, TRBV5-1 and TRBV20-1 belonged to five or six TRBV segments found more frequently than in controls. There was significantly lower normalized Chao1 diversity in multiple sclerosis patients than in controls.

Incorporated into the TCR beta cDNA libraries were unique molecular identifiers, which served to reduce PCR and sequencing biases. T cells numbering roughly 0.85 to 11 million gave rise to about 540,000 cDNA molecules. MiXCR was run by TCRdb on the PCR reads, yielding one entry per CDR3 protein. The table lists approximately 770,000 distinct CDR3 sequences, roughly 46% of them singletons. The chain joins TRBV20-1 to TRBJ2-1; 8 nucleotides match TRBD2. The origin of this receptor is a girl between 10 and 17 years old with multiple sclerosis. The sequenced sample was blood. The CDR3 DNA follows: TGCAGTACAGCGGGAGCGGGATCCCATGAGCAGTTCTTC. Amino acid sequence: CSTAGAGSHEQFF.